Listed below are T cell receptor beta chains from one sample, sequenced in a study of blood T cell repertoires in COVID-19. Only in-frame clones appear in the TCRdb table, and some are missing; sequencing was by immunoSEQ multiplex PCR. The sample lists about 87,000 clones, approximately 75% seen once, with approximately 4.4% in the top ten. What was sequenced was peripheral blood. The receptors were gathered from a woman aged 45-65 years with acute or convalescent COVID-19. Each CDR3 is given with its conserved first and last residue. D genes are given only for firm matches. Some rows mark clone size as missing; the rest say once, few, many or name a class of expanded clone.

CDR3 length,D gene,J gene,clone size,V gene,CDR3 DNA,CDR3 protein
12,-,TRBJ1-4,-,TRBV7-9,TGTGCCAGCAGCTTAGACAGGGAAAAACTGTTTTTT,CASSLDREKLFF
15,-,TRBJ1-4,-,TRBV10-3,TGTGCCATCAGTGATCAAAAGGGGCAAGGAGAAAAACTGTTTTTT,CAISDQKGQGEKLFF
13,-,TRBJ1-1,once,TRBV9,TGTGCCAGCAGCAAACCAGGGGCACCAGAGGCTTTCTTT,CASSKPGAPEAFF
14,TRBD1,TRBJ1-5,few,TRBV6-5,TGTGCCAGCAGTAGGGACAGGGAGGATCAGCCCCAGCATTTT,CASSRDREDQPQHF
14,-,TRBJ2-1,-,TRBV9,TGTGCCAGCAGCGTAGGAGGGGGCTACAATGAGCAGTTCTTC,CASSVGGGYNEQFF
12,-,TRBJ1-1,-,TRBV24-1,TGTGCCACCAGCGAAGCGGGCTTTGAAGCTTTCTTT,CATSEAGFEAFF
14,TRBD1,TRBJ1-2,-,TRBV19,TGTGCCAGTACCCCTCGGACAGGCAACTATGGCTACACCTTC,CASTPRTGNYGYTF
14,-,TRBJ1-3,-,TRBV29-1,TGCAGCGTTGAAGGACAGCTCCAAGGAAACACCATATATTTT,CSVEGQLQGNTIYF
13,TRBD1,TRBJ1-2,-,TRBV7-2,TGTGCCAGCAGCTCGACAGGGGGCTATGGCTACACCTTC,CASSSTGGYGYTF
17,TRBD1,TRBJ1-6,-,TRBV7-2,TGTGCCAGCAGCCAGGGCGGGACAGGGGGTATAATGGCACCCCTCCACTTT,CASSQGGTGGIMAPLHF
13,TRBD1,TRBJ1-2,-,TRBV11-2,TGTGCCAGCAGCGGGGACAGACCCTATGGCTACACCTTC,CASSGDRPYGYTF
17,TRBD2,TRBJ2-1,-,TRBV5-4,TGTGCCAGCAGCTTCGGGACTAGTCGAGTGTCCTACAATGAGCAGTTCTTC,CASSFGTSRVSYNEQFF
15,-,TRBJ1-1,-,TRBV6-6,TGTGCCAGCAGTTACGACCCCAGGGGAGACACTGAAGCTTTCTTT,CASSYDPRGDTEAFF
13,-,TRBJ2-7,-,TRBV24-1,TGTGCCACCAGTGATAACCAAGGAGGCGAGCAGTACTTC,CATSDNQGGEQYF
14,-,TRBJ1-2,-,TRBV28,TGTGCCAGCACGCAACAGGGAGGGGGGTATGGCTACACCTTC,CASTQQGGGYGYTF
14,-,TRBJ2-7,-,TRBV6-5,TGTGCCAGCAGCCGCGGACAGCTCTCCTACGAGCAGTACTTC,CASSRGQLSYEQYF
17,-,TRBJ2-1,few,TRBV5-4,TGTGCCAGCAGCTTGGCCATCGTGCCTAGCTCCTACAATGAGCAGTTCTTC,CASSLAIVPSSYNEQFF